This paragraph covers one T cell receptor (beta chain) sequence. The sample is drawn from a study of shared clonotypes between healthy human individuals. Produced via immunoSEQ multiplex PCR; TCRdb's table is partial and in-frame only. The data show over a million clones, more than 95% seen once. The length of the CDR3 is 13 residues. Germline CDR1 is ENHRY and CDR2 is SYGVKD. Trimming removed 6 bases at V and 5 bases at J, with 11 bases between. This clonotype was obtained from a man aged 25-45 years in good health. Specimen: naive CD4+ T cells sorted from blood. Subset described: CD45RA+ positively selected. The chain joins TRBV10-3 to TRBJ1-5; a weak D match, TRBD1 (6 bases). CDR3 sequence: CAIREDSHQPQHF. The CDR3 nucleotides read TGTGCCATCAGGGAGGACAGTCATCAGCCCCAGCATTTT.